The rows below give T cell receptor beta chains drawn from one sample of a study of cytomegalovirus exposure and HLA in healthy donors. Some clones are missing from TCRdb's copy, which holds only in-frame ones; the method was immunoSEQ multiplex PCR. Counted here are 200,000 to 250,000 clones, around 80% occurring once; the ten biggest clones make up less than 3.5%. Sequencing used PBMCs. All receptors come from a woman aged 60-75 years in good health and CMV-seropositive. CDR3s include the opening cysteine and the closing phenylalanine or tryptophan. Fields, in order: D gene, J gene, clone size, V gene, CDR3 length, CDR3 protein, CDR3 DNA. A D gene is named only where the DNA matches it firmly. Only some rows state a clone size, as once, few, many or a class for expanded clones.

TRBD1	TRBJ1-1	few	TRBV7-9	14	CASSPDRVEGEAFF	TGTGCCAGCAGCCCCGACAGGGTCGAAGGTGAAGCTTTCTTT
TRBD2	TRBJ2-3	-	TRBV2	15	CASSGLAGGLDTQYF	TGTGCCAGCAGCGGACTAGCGGGGGGATTGGACACGCAGTATTTT
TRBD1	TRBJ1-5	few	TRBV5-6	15	CASSLGQGVGQPQHF	TGTGCCAGCAGCTTGGGACAGGGAGTGGGTCAGCCCCAGCATTTT
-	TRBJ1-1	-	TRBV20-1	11	CSARQGTEAFF	TGCAGTGCTCGGCAGGGGACTGAAGCTTTCTTT
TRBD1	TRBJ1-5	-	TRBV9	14	CASSSGTGIQPQHF	TGTGCCAGCAGTAGCGGGACAGGGATACAGCCCCAGCATTTT
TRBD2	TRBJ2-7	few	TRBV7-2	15	CASSLSGVGNYEQYF	TGTGCCAGCAGCTTAAGCGGGGTAGGGAACTACGAGCAGTACTTC
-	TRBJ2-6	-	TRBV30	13	CAWSGSGANVLTF	TGTGCCTGGAGTGGTAGTGGGGCCAACGTCCTGACTTTC
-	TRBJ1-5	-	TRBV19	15	CASSIPGLGNQPQHF	TGTGCCAGTAGTATCCCAGGGTTAGGCAATCAGCCCCAGCATTTT
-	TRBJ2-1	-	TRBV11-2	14	CASSLDPGDRKQFF	TGTGCCAGCAGCTTGGACCCGGGGGATCGGAAGCAGTTCTTC
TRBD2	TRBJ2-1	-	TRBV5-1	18	CASSELPSGSGTYNEQFF	TGCGCCAGCAGCGAACTTCCTAGCGGGAGCGGGACCTACAATGAGCAGTTCTTC
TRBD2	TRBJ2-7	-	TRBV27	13	CASSFRGGYEQYF	TGTGCCAGCAGTTTCCGGGGGGGCTACGAGCAGTACTTC
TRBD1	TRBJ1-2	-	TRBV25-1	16	CASSDLDRGSSTGYTF	TGTGCCAGCAGCGACTTGGACAGGGGATCATCTACGGGCTACACCTTC
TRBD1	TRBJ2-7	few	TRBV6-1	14	CASSPTGVAYEQYF	TGTGCCAGCAGCCCAACAGGGGTGGCCTACGAGCAGTACTTC
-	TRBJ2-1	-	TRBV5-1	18	CASSLELDDYYSYNEQFF	TGCGCCAGCAGCTTGGAGTTAGATGACTACTATTCCTACAATGAGCAGTTCTTC
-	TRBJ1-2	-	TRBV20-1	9	CSARGGYTF	TGCAGTGCCAGGGGTGGCTACACCTTC
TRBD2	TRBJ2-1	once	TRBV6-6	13	CASKREFYNEQFF	TGTGCCAGCAAGCGGGAGTTTTACAATGAGCAGTTCTTC
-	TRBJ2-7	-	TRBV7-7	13	CASSLGRGGEQYF	TGTGCCAGCAGCTTAGGGCGCGGCGGCGAGCAGTACTTC
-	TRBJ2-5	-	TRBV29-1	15	CSSKEGGTGPRAQYF	TGCAGCTCCAAAGAGGGGGGGACCGGACCAAGGGCCCAGTACTTC
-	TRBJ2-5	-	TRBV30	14	CAWNPLDRKETQYF	TGTGCCTGGAATCCCCTCGACAGGAAAGAGACCCAGTACTTC
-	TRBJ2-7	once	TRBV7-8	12	CASSSINHEQYF	TGTGCCAGCAGCTCTATCAATCACGAGCAGTACTTC
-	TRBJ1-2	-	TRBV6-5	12	CASTNRFGGYTF	TGTGCCAGCACTAACAGGTTTGGCGGCTACACCTTC
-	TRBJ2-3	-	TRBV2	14	CASTRTASTDTQYF	TGTGCCAGCACCCGGACAGCCTCCACAGATACGCAGTATTTT
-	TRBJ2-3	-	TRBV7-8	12	CASSPPRDTQYF	TGTGCCAGCAGCCCCCCCAGAGATACGCAGTATTTT
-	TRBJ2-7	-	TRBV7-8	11	CASSEGVEQYF	TGTGCCAGCAGCGAGGGGGTCGAGCAGTACTTC
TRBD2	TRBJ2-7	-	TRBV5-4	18	CASSLFGFLGGTTYEQYF	TGTGCCAGCAGCTTGTTCGGTTTTTTGGGCGGGACTACCTACGAGCAGTACTTC
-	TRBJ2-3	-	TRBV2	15	CASSPENPSTDTQYF	TGTGCCAGCAGTCCAGAAAATCCTAGCACAGATACGCAGTATTTT
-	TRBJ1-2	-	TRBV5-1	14	CASSAGAGESGYTF	TGCGCCAGCAGCGCCGGGGCGGGGGAGTCTGGCTACACCTTC
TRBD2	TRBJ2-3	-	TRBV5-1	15	CASSLEGLAEDTQYF	TGCGCCAGCAGCTTGGAGGGACTAGCGGAAGATACGCAGTATTTT
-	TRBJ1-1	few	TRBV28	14	CASTPTRDGTEAFF	TGTGCCAGCACCCCGACGCGGGATGGCACTGAAGCTTTCTTT
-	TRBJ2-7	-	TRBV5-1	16	CASSLGAGYVRYEQYF	TGCGCCAGCAGCTTAGGGGCAGGGTACGTTCGCTACGAGCAGTACTTC
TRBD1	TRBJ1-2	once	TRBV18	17	CASSPPSGDRANYGYTF	TGTGCCAGCTCACCACCCTCAGGCGACAGGGCAAACTATGGCTACACCTTC
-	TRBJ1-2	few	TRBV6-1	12	CASRTDYNGYTF	TGTGCCAGCAGGACTGACTATAATGGCTACACCTTC